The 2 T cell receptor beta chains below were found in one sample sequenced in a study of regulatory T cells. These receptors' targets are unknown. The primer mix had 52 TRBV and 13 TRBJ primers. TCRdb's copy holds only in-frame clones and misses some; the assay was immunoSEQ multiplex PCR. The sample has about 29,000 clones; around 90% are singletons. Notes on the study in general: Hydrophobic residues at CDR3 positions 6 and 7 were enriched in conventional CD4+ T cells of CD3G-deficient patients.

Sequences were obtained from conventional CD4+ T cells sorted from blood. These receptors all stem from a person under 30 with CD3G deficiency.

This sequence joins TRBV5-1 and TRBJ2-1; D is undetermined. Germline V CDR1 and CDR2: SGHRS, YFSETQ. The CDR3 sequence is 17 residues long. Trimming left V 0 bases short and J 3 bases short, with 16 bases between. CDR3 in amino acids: CASSLALGSGVYNEQFF. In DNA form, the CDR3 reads TGCGCCAGCAGCTTGGCCCTAGGTAGTGGGGTCTACAATGAGCAGTTCTTC.

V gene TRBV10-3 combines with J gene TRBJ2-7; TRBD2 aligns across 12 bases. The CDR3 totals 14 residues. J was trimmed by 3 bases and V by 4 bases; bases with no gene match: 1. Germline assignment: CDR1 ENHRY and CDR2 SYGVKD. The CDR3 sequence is CAISASGRGYEQYF. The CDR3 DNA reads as TGTGCCATCAGTGCTAGCGGGAGGGGCTACGAGCAGTACTTC.